The sample holds one count of the clone carrying this T cell receptor beta chain. V was cut by 0 bases and J by 3 bases, with 9 bases left in between. The germline CDR1 and CDR2 sequences are SGHRS and YFSETQ. The CDR3 runs to 14 residues. The data belong to a study of OX40 agonist ivuxolimab in advanced cancers. The overall study: Patients took ivuxolimab, an agonistic anti-OX40 (CD134) antibody.

TCRdb keeps only in-frame clones here, not all; method: immunoSEQ multiplex PCR. The sample includes approximately 75,000 clones, around 90% of them seen just once. This sequence joins TRBV5-1 and TRBJ2-5; D is unresolved. This clonotype was obtained from an adult with an advanced solid tumor such as melanoma, head and neck, liver or kidney cancer. This sample comprised CD4+ or CD8+ T cells sorted from blood, obtained in a trial of the OX40 agonist ivuxolimab. CDR3 in DNA: TGCGCCAGCAGCTTGGGGGGTCGGGAAGAGACCCAGTACTTC. It encodes CASSLGGREETQYF.